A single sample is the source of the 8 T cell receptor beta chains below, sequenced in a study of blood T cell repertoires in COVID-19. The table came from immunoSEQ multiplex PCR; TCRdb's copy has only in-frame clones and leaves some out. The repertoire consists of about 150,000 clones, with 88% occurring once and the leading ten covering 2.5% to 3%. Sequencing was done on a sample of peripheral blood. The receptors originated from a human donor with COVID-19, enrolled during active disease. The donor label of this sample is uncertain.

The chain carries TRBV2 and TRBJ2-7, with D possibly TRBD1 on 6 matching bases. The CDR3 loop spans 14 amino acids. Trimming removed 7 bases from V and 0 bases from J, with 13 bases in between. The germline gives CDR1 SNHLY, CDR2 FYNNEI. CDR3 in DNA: TGTGCCAGCACCAGACAGGCCAGCTCCTACGAGCAGTACTTC. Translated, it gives CASTRQASSYEQYF.

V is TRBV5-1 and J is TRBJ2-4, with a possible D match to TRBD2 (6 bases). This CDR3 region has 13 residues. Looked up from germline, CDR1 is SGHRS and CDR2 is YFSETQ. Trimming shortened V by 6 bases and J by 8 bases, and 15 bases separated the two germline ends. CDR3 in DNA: TGCGCCAGCACCGCCGGGGGTACGGACATTCAGTACTTC. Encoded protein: CASTAGGTDIQYF.

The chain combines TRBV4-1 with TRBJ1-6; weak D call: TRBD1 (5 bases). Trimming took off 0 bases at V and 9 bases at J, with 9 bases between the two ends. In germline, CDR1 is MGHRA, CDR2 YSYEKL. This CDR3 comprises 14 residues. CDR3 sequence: CASSQERGVSPLHF. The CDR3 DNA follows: TGCGCCAGCAGCCAAGAAAGGGGTGTTTCACCCCTCCACTTT.

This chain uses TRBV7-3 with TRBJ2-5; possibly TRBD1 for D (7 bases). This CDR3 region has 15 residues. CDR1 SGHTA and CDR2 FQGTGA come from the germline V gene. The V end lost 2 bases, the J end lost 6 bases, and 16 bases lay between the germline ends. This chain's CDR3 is CASSLGTGDFKTQYF. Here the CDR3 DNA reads TGTGCCAGCAGCTTAGGAACAGGGGACTTTAAGACCCAGTACTTC. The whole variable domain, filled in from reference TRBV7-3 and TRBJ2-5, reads GAGVSQTPSNKVTEKGKYVELRCDPISGHTALYWYRQSLGQGPEFLIYFQGTGAADDSGLPNDRFFAVRPEGSVSTLKIQRTERGDSAVYLCASSLGTGDFKTQYFGPGTRLLVL.

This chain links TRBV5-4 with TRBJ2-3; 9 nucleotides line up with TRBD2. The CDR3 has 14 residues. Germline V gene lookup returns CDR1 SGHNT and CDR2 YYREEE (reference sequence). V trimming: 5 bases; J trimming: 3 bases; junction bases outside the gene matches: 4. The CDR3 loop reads CASSSGGYTDTQYF. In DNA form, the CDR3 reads TGTGCCAGCAGTAGCGGGGGATATACAGATACGCAGTATTTT.

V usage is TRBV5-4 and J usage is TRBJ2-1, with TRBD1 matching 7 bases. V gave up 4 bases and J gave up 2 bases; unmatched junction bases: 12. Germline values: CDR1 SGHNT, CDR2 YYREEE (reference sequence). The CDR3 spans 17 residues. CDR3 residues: CASSGITEGATYNEQFF. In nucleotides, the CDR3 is TGTGCCAGCAGCGGAATAACAGAGGGGGCCACCTACAATGAGCAGTTCTTC.

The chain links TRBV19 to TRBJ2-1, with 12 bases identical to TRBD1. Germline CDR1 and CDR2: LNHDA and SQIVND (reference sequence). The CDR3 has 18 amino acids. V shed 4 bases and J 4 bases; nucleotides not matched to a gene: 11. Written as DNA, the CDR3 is TGTGCCAGTAGTACAGACTGGGACAGGGGGCCCCCTTACAATGAGCAGTTCTTC. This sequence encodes CASSTDWDRGPPYNEQFF.

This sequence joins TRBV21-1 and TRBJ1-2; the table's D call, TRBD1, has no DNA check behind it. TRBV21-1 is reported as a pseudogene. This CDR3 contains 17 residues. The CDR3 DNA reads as TGTGCCAGCAGCAAACTGGTCCAGGGGAAAGGGAACTATGGCTACACCTTC. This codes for CASSKLVQGKGNYGYTF.